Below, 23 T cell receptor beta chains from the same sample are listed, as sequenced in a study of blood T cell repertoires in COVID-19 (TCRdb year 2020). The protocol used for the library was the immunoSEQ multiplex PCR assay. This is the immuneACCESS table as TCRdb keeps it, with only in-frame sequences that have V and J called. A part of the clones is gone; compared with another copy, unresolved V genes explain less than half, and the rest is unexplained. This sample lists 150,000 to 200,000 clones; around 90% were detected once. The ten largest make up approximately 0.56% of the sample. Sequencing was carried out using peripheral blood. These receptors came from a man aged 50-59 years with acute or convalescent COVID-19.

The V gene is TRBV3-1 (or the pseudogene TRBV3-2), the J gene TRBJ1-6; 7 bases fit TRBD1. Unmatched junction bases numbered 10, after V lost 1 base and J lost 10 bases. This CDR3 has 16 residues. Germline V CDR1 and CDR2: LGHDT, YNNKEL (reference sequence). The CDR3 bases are TGTGCCAGCAGCCAAGTACATACAGGGGCGGACTCACCCCTCCACTTT. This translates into CASSQVHTGADSPLHF.

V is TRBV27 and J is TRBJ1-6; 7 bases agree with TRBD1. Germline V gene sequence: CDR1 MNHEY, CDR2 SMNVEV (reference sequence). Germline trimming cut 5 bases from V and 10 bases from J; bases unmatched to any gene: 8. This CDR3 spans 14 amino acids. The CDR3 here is CASSTDRVSSPLHF. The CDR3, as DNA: TGTGCCAGCAGTACTGACAGGGTGTCCTCACCCCTCCACTTT.

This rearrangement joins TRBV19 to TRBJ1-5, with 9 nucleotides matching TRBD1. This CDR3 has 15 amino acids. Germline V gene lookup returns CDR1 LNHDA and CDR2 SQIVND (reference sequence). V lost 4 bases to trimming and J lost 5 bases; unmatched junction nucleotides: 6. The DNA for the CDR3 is TGTGCCAGTAGTAGACAGGGGGATCCGTATCAGCCCCAGCATTTT. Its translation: CASSRQGDPYQPQHF.

The CDR3 DNA reads TGCGCCAGCAGCCAACCGCCGGGACAGGGATACGGCTACACCTTC. Translation gives CASSQPPGQGYGYTF. The chain has TRBV4-1 and TRBJ1-2; TRBD1 matches 9 bases. The CDR3 runs to 15 residues. In germline, CDR1 is MGHRA, CDR2 YSYEKL. Losses at the gene ends were 2 bases for V and 8 bases for J; bases not matched to a gene: 9.

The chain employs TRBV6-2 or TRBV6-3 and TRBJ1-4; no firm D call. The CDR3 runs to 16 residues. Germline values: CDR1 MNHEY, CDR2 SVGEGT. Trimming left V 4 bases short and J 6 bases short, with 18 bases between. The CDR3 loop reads CASSWGAGTTDEKLFF. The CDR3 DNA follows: TGTGCCAGCAGTTGGGGAGCAGGCACAACGGATGAAAAACTGTTTTTT.

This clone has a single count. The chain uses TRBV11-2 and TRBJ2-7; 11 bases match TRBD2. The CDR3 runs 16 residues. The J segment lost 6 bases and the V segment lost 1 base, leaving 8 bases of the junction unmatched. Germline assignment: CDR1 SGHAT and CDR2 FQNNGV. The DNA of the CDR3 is TGTGCCAGCAGCTTAGGTCTGACTAGCGGGAATCTCGAGCAGTACTTC. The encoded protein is CASSLGLTSGNLEQYF.

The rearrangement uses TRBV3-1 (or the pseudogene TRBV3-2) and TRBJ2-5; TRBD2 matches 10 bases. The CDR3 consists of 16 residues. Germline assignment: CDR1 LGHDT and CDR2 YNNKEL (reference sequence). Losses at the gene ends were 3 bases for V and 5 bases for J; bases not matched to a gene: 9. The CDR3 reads CASSQALAGPGETQYF. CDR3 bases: TGTGCCAGCAGCCAGGCACTAGCGGGGCCCGGGGAGACCCAGTACTTC.

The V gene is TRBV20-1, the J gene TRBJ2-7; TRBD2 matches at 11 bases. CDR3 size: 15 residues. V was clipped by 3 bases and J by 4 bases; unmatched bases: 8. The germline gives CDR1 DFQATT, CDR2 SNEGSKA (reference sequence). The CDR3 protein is CSASQLLAGVYEQYF. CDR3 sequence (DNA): TGCAGTGCTAGTCAGTTACTAGCGGGAGTTTACGAGCAGTACTTC.

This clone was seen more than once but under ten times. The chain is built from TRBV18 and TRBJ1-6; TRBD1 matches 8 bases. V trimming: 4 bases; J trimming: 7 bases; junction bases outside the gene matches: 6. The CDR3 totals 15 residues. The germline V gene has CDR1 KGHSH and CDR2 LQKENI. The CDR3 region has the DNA TGTGCCAGCTCACTTCAGGACAGGGACAATTCACCCCTCCACTTT. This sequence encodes CASSLQDRDNSPLHF.

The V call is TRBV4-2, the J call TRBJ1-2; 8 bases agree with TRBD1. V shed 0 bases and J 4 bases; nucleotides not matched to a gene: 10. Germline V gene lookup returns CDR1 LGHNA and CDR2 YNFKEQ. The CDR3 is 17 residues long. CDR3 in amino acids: CASSQEADRAFPYGYTF. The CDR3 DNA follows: TGTGCCAGCAGCCAAGAGGCGGACAGGGCGTTCCCCTATGGCTACACCTTC.

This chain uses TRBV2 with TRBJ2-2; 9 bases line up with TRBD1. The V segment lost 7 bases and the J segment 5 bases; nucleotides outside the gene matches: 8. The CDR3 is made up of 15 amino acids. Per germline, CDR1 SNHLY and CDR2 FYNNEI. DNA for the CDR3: TGTGCCAGCACCACAGGGGGCCCGAGGACCGGGGAGCTGTTTTTT. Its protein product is CASTTGGPRTGELFF.

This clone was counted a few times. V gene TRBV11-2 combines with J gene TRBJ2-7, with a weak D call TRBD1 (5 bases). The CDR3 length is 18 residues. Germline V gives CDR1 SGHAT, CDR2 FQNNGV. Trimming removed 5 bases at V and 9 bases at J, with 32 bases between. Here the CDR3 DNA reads TGTGCCAGCAGCAAACCCCTTATTGACAGCCGACCCAACGTGGTGCAGTACTTC. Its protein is CASSKPLIDSRPNVVQYF.

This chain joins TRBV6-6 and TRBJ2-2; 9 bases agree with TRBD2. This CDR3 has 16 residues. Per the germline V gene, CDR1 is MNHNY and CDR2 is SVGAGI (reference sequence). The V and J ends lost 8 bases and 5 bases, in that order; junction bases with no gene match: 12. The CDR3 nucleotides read TGTGCCAGCCAAATCGAAGCGGGAGGTACTACCGGGGAGCTGTTTTTT. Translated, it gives CASQIEAGGTTGELFF.

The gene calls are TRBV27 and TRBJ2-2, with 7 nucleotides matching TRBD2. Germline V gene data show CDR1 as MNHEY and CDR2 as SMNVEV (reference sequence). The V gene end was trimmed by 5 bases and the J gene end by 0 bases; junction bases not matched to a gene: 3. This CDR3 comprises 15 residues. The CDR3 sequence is CASSQSGTNTGELFF. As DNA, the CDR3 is TGTGCCAGCAGTCAGAGCGGGACGAACACCGGGGAGCTGTTTTTT.

The CDR3 sequence: CASSSGTGDGQPQHF. As DNA, the CDR3 is TGTGCCAGCAGCTCCGGGACAGGGGATGGTCAGCCCCAGCATTTT. The gene calls are TRBV6-5 and TRBJ1-5; TRBD1 matches 10 bases. The CDR3 is 15 residues long. From germline, CDR1 is MNHEY and CDR2 SVGAGI. Germline trimming cut 6 bases from V and 6 bases from J; bases unmatched to any gene: 8.

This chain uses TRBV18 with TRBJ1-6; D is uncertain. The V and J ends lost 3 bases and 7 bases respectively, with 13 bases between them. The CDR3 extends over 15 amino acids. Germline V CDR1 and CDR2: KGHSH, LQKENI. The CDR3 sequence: CASSPEVRGNSPLHF. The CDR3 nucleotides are TGTGCCAGCTCACCCGAGGTCAGAGGGAATTCACCCCTCCACTTT.

The CDR3 bases are TGCGCCAGCAGCCCGGAGATAAGTCCTGCCTCTGGAAACACCATATATTTT. The encoded protein is CASSPEISPASGNTIYF. The chain couples TRBV4-3 to TRBJ1-3; D not certain. V dropped 4 bases and J dropped 0 bases, with 16 bases sitting between them. This CDR3 region has 17 residues. Germline-derived CDR1 and CDR2 are LGHNA and YSLEER.

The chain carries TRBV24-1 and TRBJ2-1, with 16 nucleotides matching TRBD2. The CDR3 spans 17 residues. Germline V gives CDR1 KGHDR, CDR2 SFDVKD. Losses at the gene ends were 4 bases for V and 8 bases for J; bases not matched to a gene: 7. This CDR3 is CATSETGTSGRVDEQFF. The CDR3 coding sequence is TGTGCCACCAGTGAAACCGGGACTAGCGGGAGGGTCGATGAGCAGTTCTTC.

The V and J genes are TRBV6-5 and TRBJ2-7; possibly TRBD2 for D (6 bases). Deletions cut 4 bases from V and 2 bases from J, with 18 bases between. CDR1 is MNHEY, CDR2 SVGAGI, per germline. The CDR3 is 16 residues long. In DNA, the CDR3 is TGTGCCAGCAGTTGGTCTCTCGGGGGACCGACCTACGAGCAGTACTTC. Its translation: CASSWSLGGPTYEQYF.

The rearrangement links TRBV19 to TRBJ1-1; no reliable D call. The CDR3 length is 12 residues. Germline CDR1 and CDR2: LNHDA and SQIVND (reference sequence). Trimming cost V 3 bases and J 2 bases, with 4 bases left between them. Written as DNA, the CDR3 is TGTGCCAGTAGTATTTCTAACACTGAAGCTTTCTTT. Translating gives CASSISNTEAFF.

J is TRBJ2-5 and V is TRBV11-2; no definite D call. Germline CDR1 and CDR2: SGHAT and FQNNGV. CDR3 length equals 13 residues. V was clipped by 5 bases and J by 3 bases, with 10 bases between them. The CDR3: CASSVGWEETQYF. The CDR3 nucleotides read TGTGCCAGCAGCGTGGGCTGGGAAGAGACCCAGTACTTC.

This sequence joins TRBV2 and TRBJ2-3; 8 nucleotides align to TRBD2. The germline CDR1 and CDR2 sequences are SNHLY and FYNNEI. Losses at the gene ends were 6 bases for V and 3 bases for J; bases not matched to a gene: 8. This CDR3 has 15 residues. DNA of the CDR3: TGTGCCAGCAGCCTCTTTAGCGGGGAGACAGATACGCAGTATTTT. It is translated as CASSLFSGETDTQYF.

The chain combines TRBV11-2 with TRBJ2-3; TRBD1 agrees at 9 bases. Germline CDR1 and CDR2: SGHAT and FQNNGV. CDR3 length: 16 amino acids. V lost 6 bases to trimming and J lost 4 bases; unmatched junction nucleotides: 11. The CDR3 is CASRRPGQGIADTQYF. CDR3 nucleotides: TGTGCCAGCAGACGGCCGGGACAGGGAATCGCAGATACGCAGTATTTT.